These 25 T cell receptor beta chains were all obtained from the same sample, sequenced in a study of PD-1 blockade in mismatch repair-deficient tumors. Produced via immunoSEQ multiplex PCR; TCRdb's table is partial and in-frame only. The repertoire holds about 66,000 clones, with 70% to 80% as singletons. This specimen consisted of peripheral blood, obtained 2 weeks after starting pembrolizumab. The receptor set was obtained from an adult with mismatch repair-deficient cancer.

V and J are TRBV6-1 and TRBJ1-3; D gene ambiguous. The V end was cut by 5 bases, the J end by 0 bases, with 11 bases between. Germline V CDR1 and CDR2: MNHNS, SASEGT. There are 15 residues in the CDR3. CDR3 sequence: CASSPPGYSGNTIYF. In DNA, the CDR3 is TGTGCCAGCAGTCCTCCTGGATACTCTGGAAACACCATATATTTT.

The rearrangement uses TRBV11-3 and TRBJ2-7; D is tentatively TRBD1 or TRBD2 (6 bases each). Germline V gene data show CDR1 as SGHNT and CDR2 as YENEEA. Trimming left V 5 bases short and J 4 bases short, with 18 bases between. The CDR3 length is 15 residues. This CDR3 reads CASSLHGGLDYEQYF. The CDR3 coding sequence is TGTGCCAGCAGCCTGCACGGGGGCTTAGATTACGAGCAGTACTTC.

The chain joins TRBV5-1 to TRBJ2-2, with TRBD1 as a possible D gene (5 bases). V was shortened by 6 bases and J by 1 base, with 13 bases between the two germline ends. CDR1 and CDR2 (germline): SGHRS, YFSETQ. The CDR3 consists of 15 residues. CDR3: CASKVSGQNTGELFF. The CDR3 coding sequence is TGCGCCAGCAAGGTCTCTGGACAGAACACCGGGGAGCTGTTTTTT.

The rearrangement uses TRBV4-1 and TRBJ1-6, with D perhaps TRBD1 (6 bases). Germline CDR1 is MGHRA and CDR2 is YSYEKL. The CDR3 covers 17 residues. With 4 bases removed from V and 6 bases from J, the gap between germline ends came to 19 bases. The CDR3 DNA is TGCGCCAGCAGCCTAAAGCCCCGGGGGGCAGGTAATTCACCCCTCCACTTT. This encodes CASSLKPRGAGNSPLHF.

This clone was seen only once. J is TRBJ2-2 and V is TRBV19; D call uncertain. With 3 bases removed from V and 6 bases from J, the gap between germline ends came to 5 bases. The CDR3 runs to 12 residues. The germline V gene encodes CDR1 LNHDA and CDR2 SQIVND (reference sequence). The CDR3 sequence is CASSIWAGELFF. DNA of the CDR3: TGTGCCAGTAGTATCTGGGCCGGGGAGCTGTTTTTT.

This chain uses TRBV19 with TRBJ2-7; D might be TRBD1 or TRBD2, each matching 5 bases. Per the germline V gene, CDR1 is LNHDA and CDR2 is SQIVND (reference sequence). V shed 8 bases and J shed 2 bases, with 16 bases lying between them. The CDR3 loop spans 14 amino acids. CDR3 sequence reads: CASRGRHRTYEQYF. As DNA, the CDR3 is TGTGCCAGTCGGGGACGTCACCGCACCTACGAGCAGTACTTC.

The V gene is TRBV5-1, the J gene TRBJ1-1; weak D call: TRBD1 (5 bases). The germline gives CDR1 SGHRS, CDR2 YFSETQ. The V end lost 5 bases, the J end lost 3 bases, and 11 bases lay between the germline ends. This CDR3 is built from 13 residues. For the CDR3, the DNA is TGCGCCAGCAGATTTATACAGGACACTGAAGCTTTCTTT. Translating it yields CASRFIQDTEAFF. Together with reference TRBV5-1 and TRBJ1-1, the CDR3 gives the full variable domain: KAGVTQTPRYLIKTRGQQVTLSCSPISGHRSVSWYQQTPGQGLQFLFEYFSETQRNKGNFPGRFSGRQFSNSRSEMNVSTLELGDSALYLCASRFIQDTEAFFGQGTRLTVV.

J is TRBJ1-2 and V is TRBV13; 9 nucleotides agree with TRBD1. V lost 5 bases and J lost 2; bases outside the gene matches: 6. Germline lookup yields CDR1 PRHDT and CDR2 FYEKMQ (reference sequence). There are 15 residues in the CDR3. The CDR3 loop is CASSAPGTGNYGYTF. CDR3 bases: TGTGCCAGCAGCGCGCCCGGGACAGGGAACTATGGCTACACCTTC.

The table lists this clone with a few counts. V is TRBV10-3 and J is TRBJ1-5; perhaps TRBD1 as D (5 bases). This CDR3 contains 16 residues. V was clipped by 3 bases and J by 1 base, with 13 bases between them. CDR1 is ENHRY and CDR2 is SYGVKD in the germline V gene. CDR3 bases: TGTGCCATCAGTGACTCCCCCGGGGGGAGCAATCAGCCCCAGCATTTT. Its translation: CAISDSPGGSNQPQHF.

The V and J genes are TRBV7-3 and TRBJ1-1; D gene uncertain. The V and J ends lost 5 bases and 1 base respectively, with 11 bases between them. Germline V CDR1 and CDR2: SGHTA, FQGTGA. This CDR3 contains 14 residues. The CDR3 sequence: CASSPPGENTEAFF. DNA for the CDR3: TGTGCCAGCAGCCCACCCGGGGAGAACACTGAAGCTTTCTTT.

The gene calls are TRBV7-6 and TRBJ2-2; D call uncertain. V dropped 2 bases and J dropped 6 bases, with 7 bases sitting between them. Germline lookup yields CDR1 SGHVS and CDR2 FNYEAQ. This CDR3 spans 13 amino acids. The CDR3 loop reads CASSLSGAGELFF. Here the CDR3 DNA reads TGTGCCAGCAGCTTATCTGGGGCCGGGGAGCTGTTTTTT.

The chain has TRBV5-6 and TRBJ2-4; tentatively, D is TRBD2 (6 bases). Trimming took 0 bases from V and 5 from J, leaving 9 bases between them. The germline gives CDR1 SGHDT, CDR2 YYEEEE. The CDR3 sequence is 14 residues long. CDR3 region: CASSLAGVENIQYF. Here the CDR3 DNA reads TGTGCCAGCAGCTTGGCGGGGGTGGAAAACATTCAGTACTTC.

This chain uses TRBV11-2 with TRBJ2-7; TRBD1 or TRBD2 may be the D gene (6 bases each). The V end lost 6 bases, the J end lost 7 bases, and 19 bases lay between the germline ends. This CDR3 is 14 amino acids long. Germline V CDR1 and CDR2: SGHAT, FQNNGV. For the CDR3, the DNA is TGTGCCAGCAGACGGATCAGGGGCGGAGGGGAGCAGTACTTC. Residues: CASRRIRGGGEQYF.

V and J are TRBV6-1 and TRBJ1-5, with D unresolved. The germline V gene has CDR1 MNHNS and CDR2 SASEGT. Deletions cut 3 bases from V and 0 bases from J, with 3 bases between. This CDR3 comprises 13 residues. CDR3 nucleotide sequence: TGTGCCAGCAGTGAGCATAGCAATCAGCCCCAGCATTTT. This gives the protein CASSEHSNQPQHF.

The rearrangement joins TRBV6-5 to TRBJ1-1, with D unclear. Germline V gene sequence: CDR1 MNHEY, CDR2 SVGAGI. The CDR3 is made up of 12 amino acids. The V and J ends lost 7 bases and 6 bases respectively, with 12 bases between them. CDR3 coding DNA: TGTGCCAGCACCTCGTCGCTGTCTGAAGCTTTCTTT. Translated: CASTSSLSEAFF.

The CDR3 bases are TGCGCCAGCAGCTGGGGGACTAGCGGGATAGGCTACGAGCAGTACTTC. The encoded protein is CASSWGTSGIGYEQYF. This sequence joins TRBV5-1 and TRBJ2-7; 13 bases line up with TRBD2. J lost 3 bases, V lost 3 bases, and 6 bases had no gene match. This CDR3 has 16 residues. Germline CDR1 is SGHRS and CDR2 is YFSETQ. The whole variable domain, remainder taken from reference TRBV5-1 and TRBJ2-7, is KAGVTQTPRYLIKTRGQQVTLSCSPISGHRSVSWYQQTPGQGLQFLFEYFSETQRNKGNFPGRFSGRQFSNSRSEMNVSTLELGDSALYLCASSWGTSGIGYEQYFGPGTRLTVT.

CDR3 DNA sequence: TGTGCCAGCAGCCTGGATCGGGAGCGGGAAAAACTGTTTTTT. Translation gives CASSLDREREKLFF. The chain joins TRBV5-4 to TRBJ1-4; D gene uncertain. This CDR3 region has 14 residues. V lost 4 bases and J lost 8, with 15 bases in between. In germline, CDR1 is SGHNT, CDR2 YYREEE (reference sequence).

The CDR3 here is CASSPGPGWNTEAFF. The CDR3 DNA sequence: TGTGCCAGCTCACCAGGGCCGGGGTGGAACACTGAAGCTTTCTTT. The chain links TRBV18 to TRBJ1-1, with unresolved D. The germline V gene encodes CDR1 KGHSH and CDR2 LQKENI. This CDR3 region has 15 residues. Trimming removed 2 bases at V and 1 base at J, with 11 bases between.

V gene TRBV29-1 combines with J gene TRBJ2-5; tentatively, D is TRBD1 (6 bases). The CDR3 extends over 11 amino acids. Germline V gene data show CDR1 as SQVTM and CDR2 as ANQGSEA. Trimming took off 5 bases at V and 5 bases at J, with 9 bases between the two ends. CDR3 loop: CSVQGKETQYF. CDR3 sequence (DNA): TGCAGCGTTCAGGGGAAGGAGACCCAGTACTTC.

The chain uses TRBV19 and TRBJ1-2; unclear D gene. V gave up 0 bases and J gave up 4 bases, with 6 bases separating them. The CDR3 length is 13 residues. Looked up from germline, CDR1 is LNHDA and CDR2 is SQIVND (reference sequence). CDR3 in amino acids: CASSIETSYGYTF. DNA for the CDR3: TGTGCCAGTAGTATAGAGACAAGCTATGGCTACACCTTC.

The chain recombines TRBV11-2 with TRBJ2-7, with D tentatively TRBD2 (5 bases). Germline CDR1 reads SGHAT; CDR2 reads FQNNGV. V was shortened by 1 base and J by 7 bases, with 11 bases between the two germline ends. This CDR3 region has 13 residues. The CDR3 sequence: CASSLAREGEQYF. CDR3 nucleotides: TGTGCCAGCAGCTTAGCCCGGGAAGGGGAGCAGTACTTC.

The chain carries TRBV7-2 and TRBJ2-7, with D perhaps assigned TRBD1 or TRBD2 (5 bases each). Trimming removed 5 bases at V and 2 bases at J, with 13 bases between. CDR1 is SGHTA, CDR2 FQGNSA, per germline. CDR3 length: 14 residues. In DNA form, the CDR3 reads TGTGCCAGCAGCCCCGGGACGGAGACCTACGAGCAGTACTTC. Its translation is CASSPGTETYEQYF.

Here the CDR3 reads CSVEVQSNTGELFF. The CDR3, as DNA: TGCAGCGTTGAGGTGCAGTCGAACACCGGGGAGCTGTTTTTT. The chain joins TRBV29-1 to TRBJ2-2, with D unresolved. The CDR3 totals 14 residues. Germline V gene lookup returns CDR1 SQVTM and CDR2 ANQGSEA. Trimming removed 3 bases at V and 0 bases at J, with 8 bases between.

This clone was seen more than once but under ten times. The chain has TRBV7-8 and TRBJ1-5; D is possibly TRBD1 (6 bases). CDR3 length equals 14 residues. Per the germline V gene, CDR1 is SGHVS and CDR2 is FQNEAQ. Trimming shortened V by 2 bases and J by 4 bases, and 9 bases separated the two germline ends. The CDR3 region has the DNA TGTGCCAGCAGCTTATCAGGGGAAAATCAGCCCCAGCATTTT. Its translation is CASSLSGENQPQHF.

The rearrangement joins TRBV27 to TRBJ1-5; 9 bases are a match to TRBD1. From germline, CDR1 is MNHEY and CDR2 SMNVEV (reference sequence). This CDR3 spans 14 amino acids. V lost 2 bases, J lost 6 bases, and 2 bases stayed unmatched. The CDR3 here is CASSLTGGLQPQHF. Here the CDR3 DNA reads TGTGCCAGCAGTTTAACAGGGGGCCTTCAGCCCCAGCATTTT.